A selection of T cell receptor beta chains follows, all from one sample in a study of shared clonotypes between healthy human individuals. The assay was immunoSEQ multiplex PCR, and TCRdb's table has in-frame clones only and misses some. The table has roughly 1 million clones, approximately 80% seen once. The sample comprised memory CD4+ T cells from PBMCs. Receptors were obtained from a young man in good health. Some clones in this sample may be carry-over from other donors' samples. The conserved cysteine and the conserved F or W are not part of the CDR3 here.

>TRBV10-3
AISNSASSTDTQY
>TRBV5-4
ASSSASGGSYEQY
>TRBV2
ASKPGPRGYT
>TRBV19
ASKATEAF
>TRBV28
ASLPSSSEAF
>TRBV5-1
ASSLSPRTNSYNEQF
>TRBV2
ASSAEGTSGYNEQF
>TRBV6-6
ASSYGTSDPQY
>TRBV7-3
ASSLSQDNEQF
>TRBV27
ASTELAGVAYNEQF
>TRBV5-6
ASSQSGTAANYGYT
>TRBV6-6
ASSLGTQGTQPQH
>TRBV11-1
ASSKNGGRDIFYEQY
>TRBV5-1
ASSLSGRYDNEQF
>TRBV27
ASTRAGAYNEQF
>TRBV6-5
AASNPSGNTIY
>TRBV19
ASSIVGTPKTGELF
>TRBV27
ASSDRADTEAF
>TRBV9
ASSVTTGGDTGELF
>TRBV5-1
ASSEVQETQY
>TRBV6-4
ASSESGVNTGELF
>TRBV7-9
ASSAIGNTEAF
>TRBV5-8
ASSRDGPSGNNEQF
>TRBV10-1
ASSTVRRVYEQY
>TRBV20-1
SARIENTIY
>TRBV2
ASSGLGDEQY
>TRBV5-1
ASSLGRYYGYT
>TRBV5-1
ASSLGPSTEAF
>TRBV11-2
ASSWREVRNEQF
>TRBV28
ASSPSSRGVNQPQH
>TRBV9
ASSVGLRQGDIQY
>TRBV29-1
SVVRGGYNEQF
>TRBV18
ASSPRVGWNTEAF
>TRBV19
ASNTWDGTNEKLF
>TRBV4-1
ASSHGRGTNNYGYT
>TRBV29-1
SVSGTGAETQY
>TRBV5-6
ASRNGQGAGNTIY
>TRBV6-6
ASSYPRQGAAYEQY
>TRBV10-3
AISGGQGNYGYT
>TRBV4-1
ASNQRGYSTDTQY
>TRBV9
ASSPRRTGPHEQF
>TRBV7-2
ASSSYRVTGELF
>TRBV5-1
ASSLGQGAGRGYT
>TRBV7-2
ASSLAEYNEQF